A selection of T cell receptor beta chains follows, all from one sample in a study of CD8+ T cells in alopecia areata. Here immunoSEQ multiplex PCR was the method, and the copy in TCRdb shows in-frame clones only, minus some. The repertoire consists of 95,000 to 150,000 clones, with around 56% occurring once and the leading ten covering about 0.5%. Material: CD4+ T cells sorted from blood, obtained at week 4, from a patient treated with tofacitinib. These receptors were collected from a human donor with alopecia areata. The CDR3 runs from the conserved cysteine through the conserved F or W. Each record gives: J gene, CDR3 length, clone size, D gene, V gene, CDR3 protein, CDR3 DNA. The D gene is left open where the match is weak. Expanded clones get a size class; other rows say once, few or many, or leave the size out.

J: TRBJ1-1; length: 14; size: .; D: .; V: TRBV18; CDR3: CASSPRDEGTEAFF; DNA: TGTGCCAGCTCACCACGAGACGAGGGCACTGAAGCTTTCTTT
J: TRBJ1-1; length: 12; size: .; D: .; V: TRBV6-5; CDR3: CASSYGGTEAFF; DNA: TGTGCCAGCAGTTATGGGGGTACTGAAGCTTTCTTT
J: TRBJ1-1; length: 12; size: .; D: TRBD1; V: TRBV29-1; CDR3: CSATGWVTEAFF; DNA: TGCAGCGCGACAGGGTGGGTCACTGAAGCTTTCTTT
J: TRBJ2-1; length: 14; size: .; D: .; V: TRBV18; CDR3: CASSRGQRNNEQFF; DNA: TGTGCCAGCTCACGAGGACAGAGGAACAATGAGCAGTTCTTC
J: TRBJ1-1; length: 11; size: .; D: .; V: TRBV29-1; CDR3: CSVEDVATAFF; DNA: TGCAGCGTTGAAGATGTGGCGACGGCTTTCTTT
J: TRBJ1-2; length: 15; size: .; D: TRBD1; V: TRBV6-5; CDR3: CASSTGQGAIRGYTF; DNA: TGTGCCAGCAGTACCGGACAGGGGGCGATTCGTGGCTACACCTTC
J: TRBJ1-1; length: 14; size: once; D: TRBD1; V: TRBV6-5; CDR3: CASRLAGQGFEAFF; DNA: TGTGCCAGCAGGCTTGCGGGACAGGGATTTGAAGCTTTCTTT
J: TRBJ1-1; length: 11; size: once; D: .; V: TRBV6-5; CDR3: CASGSYTEAFF; DNA: TGTGCCAGCGGTAGCTACACTGAAGCTTTCTTT
J: TRBJ2-3; length: 14; size: few; D: .; V: TRBV10-3; CDR3: CAISGLASTDTQYF; DNA: TGTGCCATCAGTGGGCTAGCTAGCACAGATACGCAGTATTTT
J: TRBJ2-2; length: 15; size: .; D: .; V: TRBV5-1; CDR3: CASSLGDPNTGELFF; DNA: TGCGCCAGCAGCTTGGGTGATCCGAACACCGGGGAGCTGTTTTTT
J: TRBJ1-3; length: 15; size: .; D: .; V: TRBV30; CDR3: CAWISPWDYGNTIYF; DNA: TGTGCCTGGATCAGTCCGTGGGATTACGGAAACACCATATATTTT
J: TRBJ1-1; length: 15; size: few; D: TRBD1; V: TRBV7-9; CDR3: CASVDSGGVNTEAFF; DNA: TGTGCCAGCGTTGATTCAGGGGGCGTAAACACTGAAGCTTTCTTT
J: TRBJ2-1; length: 12; size: .; D: .; V: TRBV29-1; CDR3: CSVRPLYNEQFF; DNA: TGCAGCGTTCGCCCCTTGTACAATGAGCAGTTCTTC
J: TRBJ1-1; length: 15; size: .; D: .; V: TRBV7-9; CDR3: CASSLKGGRNTEAFF; DNA: TGTGCCAGCAGCTTAAAAGGAGGAAGGAACACTGAAGCTTTCTTT
J: TRBJ2-1; length: 14; size: once; D: TRBD1; V: TRBV27; CDR3: CASSTYRGRNEQFF; DNA: TGTGCCAGCAGTACGTACAGGGGGCGGAATGAGCAGTTCTTC
J: TRBJ2-3; length: 14; size: .; D: .; V: TRBV4-1; CDR3: CASSPPLRSGSQYF; DNA: TGCGCCAGCAGCCCCCCCCTGAGGTCTGGGTCGCAGTATTTT
J: TRBJ2-6; length: 12; size: .; D: .; V: TRBV30; CDR3: CAWSSGANVLTF; DNA: TGTGCCTGGTCCTCTGGGGCCAACGTCCTGACTTTC
J: TRBJ2-7; length: 14; size: .; D: .; V: TRBV27; CDR3: CASSPRADPYEQYF; DNA: TGTGCCAGCAGTCCCCGAGCGGACCCCTACGAGCAGTACTTC
J: TRBJ2-1; length: 16; size: .; D: TRBD1; V: TRBV5-1; CDR3: CASSYIAGTGTYEQFF; DNA: TGCGCCAGCAGCTACATAGCCGGGACAGGGACGTATGAGCAGTTCTTC
J: TRBJ2-5; length: 13; size: .; D: .; V: TRBV2; CDR3: CASMGGSKETQYF; DNA: TGTGCCAGCATGGGGGGCTCAAAGGAGACCCAGTACTTC
J: TRBJ1-1; length: 15; size: .; D: .; V: TRBV6-5; CDR3: CASRDSFGGDTEAFF; DNA: TGTGCCAGCAGGGACAGCTTTGGGGGGGACACTGAAGCTTTCTTT
J: TRBJ1-1; length: 11; size: .; D: .; V: TRBV29-1; CDR3: CLVGMNTEAFF; DNA: TGCTTGGTCGGAATGAACACTGAAGCTTTCTTT
J: TRBJ1-2; length: 11; size: .; D: .; V: TRBV5-1; CDR3: CASREWDRYTF; DNA: TGCGCCAGCAGAGAGTGGGACCGGTACACCTTC
J: TRBJ1-4; length: 13; size: few; D: TRBD1; V: TRBV5-4; CDR3: CASQGQGEEKLFF; DNA: TGTGCCAGCCAAGGACAGGGGGAGGAAAAACTGTTTTTT
J: TRBJ1-2; length: 13; size: few; D: TRBD1; V: TRBV6-6; CDR3: CASTKGTVFGYTF; DNA: TGTGCCAGCACCAAAGGGACAGTGTTTGGCTACACCTTC
J: TRBJ1-1; length: 15; size: .; D: .; V: TRBV30; CDR3: CAWSGSPWGATEAFF; DNA: TGTGCCTGGAGTGGGTCCCCCTGGGGAGCCACTGAAGCTTTCTTT
J: TRBJ2-3; length: 13; size: few; D: TRBD2; V: TRBV19; CDR3: CASSMGLADTQYF; DNA: TGTGCCAGTAGTATGGGACTAGCGGATACGCAGTATTTT
J: TRBJ1-6; length: 15; size: few; D: .; V: TRBV7-8; CDR3: CASSLANGPNSPLHF; DNA: TGTGCCAGCAGCTTAGCGAACGGTCCCAACTCACCCCTCCACTTT
J: TRBJ2-6; length: 16; size: many; D: .; V: TRBV19; CDR3: CASRPLDASGANVLTF; DNA: TGTGCCAGTAGGCCGTTAGATGCCTCTGGGGCCAACGTCCTGACTTTC
J: TRBJ2-1; length: 11; size: .; D: .; V: TRBV20-1; CDR3: CSARAESSRFF; DNA: TGCAGTGCTAGAGCTGAGAGCAGTAGGTTCTTC
J: TRBJ2-7; length: 15; size: .; D: TRBD2; V: TRBV6-6; CDR3: CASSYASGRAYEQYF; DNA: TGTGCCAGCAGTTACGCTAGCGGGAGGGCCTACGAGCAGTACTTC
J: TRBJ1-2; length: 15; size: .; D: TRBD1; V: TRBV5-1; CDR3: CASSQNRGRGDGYTF; DNA: TGCGCCAGCAGCCAGAACAGGGGCCGAGGGGATGGCTACACCTTC
J: TRBJ1-2; length: 15; size: many; D: .; V: TRBV7-9; CDR3: CASSSTGRLNYGYTF; DNA: TGTGCCAGCAGCTCCACGGGACGGCTTAACTATGGCTACACCTTC
J: TRBJ2-1; length: 14; size: .; D: TRBD2; V: TRBV14; CDR3: CASSPTSGEPEQFF; DNA: TGTGCCAGCAGCCCGACTAGCGGGGAACCTGAGCAGTTCTTC
J: TRBJ2-1; length: 12; size: .; D: .; V: TRBV29-1; CDR3: CSVEPRLGEQFF; DNA: TGCAGCGTTGAACCCCGCCTCGGGGAGCAGTTCTTC
J: TRBJ1-3; length: 14; size: .; D: .; V: TRBV5-6; CDR3: CASSRPGTGNTIYF; DNA: TGTGCCAGCAGCCGGCCGGGAACTGGAAACACCATATATTTT
J: TRBJ1-1; length: 14; size: .; D: .; V: TRBV29-1; CDR3: CSTQPQIMNTEAFF; DNA: TGCAGCACACAACCCCAGATTATGAACACTGAAGCTTTCTTT
J: TRBJ2-4; length: 15; size: few; D: TRBD1; V: TRBV19; CDR3: CASGDRGMTKNIQYF; DNA: TGTGCCAGTGGGGACAGGGGGATGACCAAAAACATTCAGTACTTC
J: TRBJ1-2; length: 17; size: .; D: TRBD1; V: TRBV11-2; CDR3: CASSFARRTGRMDGYTF; DNA: TGTGCCAGCAGCTTTGCTCGAAGGACAGGGAGAATGGATGGCTACACCTTC
J: TRBJ2-1; length: 12; size: .; D: TRBD1; V: TRBV28; CDR3: CASSLNRGEQFF; DNA: TGTGCCAGCAGTCTCAACAGGGGCGAGCAGTTCTTC
J: TRBJ1-5; length: 16; size: .; D: .; V: TRBV7-8; CDR3: CASSPRQGGWDQPQHF; DNA: TGTGCCAGCAGCCCGAGACAAGGCGGATGGGATCAGCCCCAGCATTTT
J: TRBJ1-5; length: 14; size: .; D: .; V: TRBV19; CDR3: CASNWGRSNQPQHF; DNA: TGTGCCAGTAATTGGGGAAGGAGCAATCAGCCCCAGCATTTT
J: TRBJ1-2; length: 12; size: .; D: .; V: TRBV2; CDR3: CASSEAEGGYTF; DNA: TGTGCCAGCAGTGAAGCGGAAGGTGGCTACACCTTC
J: TRBJ2-7; length: 13; size: .; D: TRBD1; V: TRBV29-1; CDR3: CSVRPGQGNEQYF; DNA: TGCAGCGTACGCCCGGGACAGGGCAACGAGCAGTACTTC